The entry below describes one T cell receptor beta chain. The antigen is unknown. The CDR3 spans 15 residues. Germline V lookup: CDR1 MNHEY, CDR2 SMNVEV (reference sequence). The V and J ends lost 6 bases and 3 bases respectively, with 15 bases between them. This sample stems from a study of T cells in localized non-small cell lung cancer. Libraries were prepared by immunoSEQ multiplex PCR; TCRdb keeps only in-frame clonotypes and omits some of them. The table shows tens of thousands of clones, with roughly 80% occurring only once. Study conclusions and caveats: Elevated circulating T cell density in blood was associated with longer overall survival.

Here the sequenced sample was PBMCs, taken before any cancer treatment. This TCR derives from a man aged 40 to 70 with stage II lung adenocarcinoma. This chain joins TRBV27 and TRBJ2-1; TRBD2 might be the D (5 bases). The CDR3 DNA reads as TGTGCCAGCAGACCCAGCGGAGAGGGCTACAATGAGCAGTTCTTC. Translated, it gives CASRPSGEGYNEQFF.